The rows below give T cell receptor beta chains drawn from one sample of a study of identical twins. A single record per CDR3 protein comes from TCRdb applying MiXCR to the 5' RACE reads. Seen here are approximately 590,000 distinct CDR3 sequences, 9.6% observed once, and the top ten hold roughly 3%. The data also belong to a second study, concerning yellow fever vaccine responses in identical twins.

The sequencing sample was made of PBMCs. Every receptor here comes from a woman younger than 35 in good health. Both conserved end residues are part of each CDR3. Each record gives: V gene, J gene, clone size, D gene, CDR3 DNA, CDR3 protein. The D gene is left open where the match is weak. For some rows the clone size is stated as once, few or many, or as a class when expanded; others skip it.

V gene: TRBV6-1
J gene: TRBJ2-6
clone size: -
D gene: TRBD1
CDR3 DNA: TGTGCCAGCCTGGGACAGGGTGACAGAGGGGCCAACGTCCTGACTTTC
CDR3 protein: CASLGQGDRGANVLTF

V gene: TRBV29-1
J gene: TRBJ2-7
clone size: many
D gene: TRBD1
CDR3 DNA: TGCAGCGGAGGGACAGGGATCGGAGAGCAGTACTTC
CDR3 protein: CSGGTGIGEQYF

V gene: TRBV4-1
J gene: TRBJ2-5
clone size: -
D gene: TRBD1
CDR3 DNA: TGCGCCAGCAGCCTCTTCCCATCAGGACAGGACGTGGGAGAGACCCAGTACTTC
CDR3 protein: CASSLFPSGQDVGETQYF

V gene: TRBV6-1
J gene: TRBJ2-2
clone size: many
D gene: -
CDR3 DNA: TGTGCCAGCAGAGTCGATCAGGGACTCACCGGGGAGCTGTTTTTT
CDR3 protein: CASRVDQGLTGELFF

V gene: TRBV12-3/TRBV12-4
J gene: TRBJ2-3
clone size: -
D gene: TRBD1
CDR3 DNA: TGTGCCAGCAGTCAACGGGACAGACGGCCGGCAGATACGCAGTATTTT
CDR3 protein: CASSQRDRRPADTQYF

V gene: TRBV28
J gene: TRBJ1-4
clone size: many
D gene: -
CDR3 DNA: TGTGCCAGCAGCCCCTTACAGAGAGGGAACGAAAAACTGTTTTTT
CDR3 protein: CASSPLQRGNEKLFF

V gene: TRBV28
J gene: TRBJ2-1
clone size: -
D gene: -
CDR3 DNA: TGTGCCAGCAGTGCCCGGGACTCTAGGGACAATGAGCAGTTCTTC
CDR3 protein: CASSARDSRDNEQFF

V gene: TRBV12-3/TRBV12-4
J gene: TRBJ2-1
clone size: many
D gene: TRBD2
CDR3 DNA: TGTGCCAGCAGTCGACTAGCGGGGGTAAACAATGAGCAGTTCTTC
CDR3 protein: CASSRLAGVNNEQFF

V gene: TRBV5-4
J gene: TRBJ2-3
clone size: few
D gene: -
CDR3 DNA: TGTGCCAGCACCATGCGGACAGCCCCTAGCACAGATACGCAGTATTTT
CDR3 protein: CASTMRTAPSTDTQYF

V gene: TRBV28
J gene: TRBJ2-7
clone size: many
D gene: TRBD2
CDR3 DNA: TGTGCCAGCAGTTCGGGACTAGGATCGGGGTACGAGCAGTACTTC
CDR3 protein: CASSSGLGSGYEQYF

V gene: TRBV5-1
J gene: TRBJ2-3
clone size: -
D gene: TRBD2
CDR3 DNA: TGCGCCAGCAGCATACTAAGACTAGCGGGGCCTACCACAGATACGCAGTATTTT
CDR3 protein: CASSILRLAGPTTDTQYF

V gene: TRBV10-3
J gene: TRBJ2-1
clone size: -
D gene: TRBD2
CDR3 DNA: TGTGCCATCAGTGATTCGACTAGCGATGGCAATGAGCAGTTCTTC
CDR3 protein: CAISDSTSDGNEQFF

V gene: TRBV20-1
J gene: TRBJ2-4
clone size: few
D gene: TRBD2
CDR3 DNA: TGCAGTGCTAGGGAGACTAGCTGGTCCAAAAACATTCAGTACTTC
CDR3 protein: CSARETSWSKNIQYF

V gene: TRBV20-1
J gene: TRBJ2-1
clone size: -
D gene: TRBD2
CDR3 DNA: TGCAGTGCTAGACTCAGCGGGGTTCCCTACAATGAGCAGTTCTTC
CDR3 protein: CSARLSGVPYNEQFF

V gene: TRBV7-9
J gene: TRBJ2-7
clone size: few
D gene: TRBD2
CDR3 DNA: TGTGCCAGCAGCTTAGTAGGGCTAGCGGCTTTCTACGAGCAGTACTTC
CDR3 protein: CASSLVGLAAFYEQYF

V gene: TRBV10-3
J gene: TRBJ2-2
clone size: -
D gene: TRBD1
CDR3 DNA: TGTGCCATCAGTGAGGGGACAGGGAACACCGGGGAGCTGTTTTTT
CDR3 protein: CAISEGTGNTGELFF

V gene: TRBV7-2
J gene: TRBJ2-5
clone size: few
D gene: -
CDR3 DNA: TGTGCCAGCAGCTTAAGGGTAGCGGCACCCCAAGAGACCCAGTACTTC
CDR3 protein: CASSLRVAAPQETQYF

V gene: TRBV11-2
J gene: TRBJ2-1
clone size: few
D gene: TRBD1
CDR3 DNA: TGTGCCAGCAGCTTTAGGACAGGGATTAATGAGCAGTTCTTC
CDR3 protein: CASSFRTGINEQFF

V gene: TRBV5-5
J gene: TRBJ2-5
clone size: few
D gene: -
CDR3 DNA: TGTGCCAGCAGCTTGGTTCCCCAACAAGAGACCCAGTACTTC
CDR3 protein: CASSLVPQQETQYF

V gene: TRBV27
J gene: TRBJ2-7
clone size: -
D gene: TRBD1
CDR3 DNA: TGTGCCAGCAGTTTATACGACTGGACAGGGTCCTACGAGCAGTACTTC
CDR3 protein: CASSLYDWTGSYEQYF

V gene: TRBV20-1
J gene: TRBJ2-3
clone size: many
D gene: TRBD2
CDR3 DNA: TGCAGTGCTCCCCTAGCGGGGGGGCCAGATACGCAGTATTTT
CDR3 protein: CSAPLAGGPDTQYF

V gene: TRBV5-1
J gene: TRBJ2-1
clone size: many
D gene: TRBD2
CDR3 DNA: TGCGCCAGCAGCTTGGTCGGACTAGCGGGCAACAATGAGCAGTTCTTC
CDR3 protein: CASSLVGLAGNNEQFF

V gene: TRBV12-3/TRBV12-4
J gene: TRBJ2-7
clone size: -
D gene: -
CDR3 DNA: TGTGCCAGCAGTTTACCCATGAGCTACGAGCAGTACTTC
CDR3 protein: CASSLPMSYEQYF

V gene: TRBV7-9
J gene: TRBJ2-3
clone size: few
D gene: -
CDR3 DNA: TGTGCCAGCAGCTCTGGACGGGGTAGCACAGATACGCAGTATTTT
CDR3 protein: CASSSGRGSTDTQYF

V gene: TRBV20-1
J gene: TRBJ2-5
clone size: -
D gene: TRBD1
CDR3 DNA: TGCAGTGCTCCTCCCGGGACAGGAAAGGAGACCCAGTACTTC
CDR3 protein: CSAPPGTGKETQYF

V gene: TRBV5-1
J gene: TRBJ2-3
clone size: -
D gene: -
CDR3 DNA: TGCGCCAGCAGCCTGTTAGCGGAACGTGAAGATACGCAGTATTTT
CDR3 protein: CASSLLAEREDTQYF

V gene: TRBV4-3
J gene: TRBJ2-1
clone size: -
D gene: TRBD1
CDR3 DNA: TGCGCCAGCAGCCAGAGCTCTCCGGGACAGGGGGGCAATGAGCAGTTCTTC
CDR3 protein: CASSQSSPGQGGNEQFF

V gene: TRBV11-2
J gene: TRBJ2-7
clone size: few
D gene: TRBD2
CDR3 DNA: TGTGCCAGCAGCCCCCCCGGGAGGAGGGGAGGCGAGCAGTACTTC
CDR3 protein: CASSPPGRRGGEQYF

V gene: TRBV7-9
J gene: TRBJ2-3
clone size: few
D gene: TRBD2
CDR3 DNA: TGTGCCAGCAGTCCAGGGGGCCTAGCGGGAGAAAGAGATACGCAGTATTTT
CDR3 protein: CASSPGGLAGERDTQYF

V gene: TRBV19
J gene: TRBJ1-1
clone size: few
D gene: -
CDR3 DNA: TGTGCCAGTAGAACCGCGGAAGTCGGGAACACTGAAGCTTTCTTT
CDR3 protein: CASRTAEVGNTEAFF

V gene: TRBV15
J gene: TRBJ2-3
clone size: -
D gene: TRBD2
CDR3 DNA: TGTGCCACCAGCAGAGAGAGACCGGGGGGGGGGACAGATACGCAGTATTTT
CDR3 protein: CATSRERPGGGTDTQYF

V gene: TRBV29-1
J gene: TRBJ2-7
clone size: few
D gene: TRBD2
CDR3 DNA: TGCAGCGTGCCTAGCGGAAGGAGCTCCTACGAGCAGTACTTC
CDR3 protein: CSVPSGRSSYEQYF

V gene: TRBV7-9
J gene: TRBJ2-4
clone size: many
D gene: -
CDR3 DNA: TGTGCCAGCAGCTTAGTCCTGGGCCAAGTCAAAAACATTCAGTACTTC
CDR3 protein: CASSLVLGQVKNIQYF

V gene: TRBV7-9
J gene: TRBJ2-5
clone size: few
D gene: TRBD1
CDR3 DNA: TGTGCCAGCAGCTCTCAAGGGGGCAGGGAGACCCAGTACTTC
CDR3 protein: CASSSQGGRETQYF

V gene: TRBV4-3
J gene: TRBJ2-5
clone size: -
D gene: TRBD2
CDR3 DNA: TGCGCCAGCAGCCTCATTAGCGGGAGTACGGAGACCCAGTACTTC
CDR3 protein: CASSLISGSTETQYF

V gene: TRBV3-1
J gene: TRBJ2-5
clone size: many
D gene: TRBD1
CDR3 DNA: TGTGCCAGCAGCCCCCCGACCTCCAGGACAGGAGAAGAGACCCAGTACTTC
CDR3 protein: CASSPPTSRTGEETQYF

V gene: TRBV2
J gene: TRBJ2-3
clone size: -
D gene: TRBD1
CDR3 DNA: TGTGCCAAATCGACAGGGGGAGCGACAGATACGCAGTATTTT
CDR3 protein: CAKSTGGATDTQYF

V gene: TRBV7-2
J gene: TRBJ2-3
clone size: -
D gene: TRBD1
CDR3 DNA: TGTGCCAGCAGCATCGGACAGGGTGTGGATACGCAGTATTTT
CDR3 protein: CASSIGQGVDTQYF

V gene: TRBV29-1
J gene: TRBJ2-6
clone size: many
D gene: TRBD1
CDR3 DNA: TGCAGCGTTGCCCAGGGGGCGACAGGGGCCAACGTCCTGACTTTC
CDR3 protein: CSVAQGATGANVLTF

V gene: TRBV11-2
J gene: TRBJ1-1
clone size: many
D gene: -
CDR3 DNA: TGTGCCAGCAATCGGGCTTCCAACTTGAACACTGAAGCTTTCTTT
CDR3 protein: CASNRASNLNTEAFF

V gene: TRBV25-1
J gene: TRBJ2-6
clone size: few
D gene: TRBD1
CDR3 DNA: TGTGCCAGCAGCCGAGGGACAGGGGGTGCCGGGGCCAACGTCCTGACTTTC
CDR3 protein: CASSRGTGGAGANVLTF

V gene: TRBV20-1
J gene: TRBJ1-1
clone size: few
D gene: -
CDR3 DNA: TGCAGTGCTAGAGATTCTCCGAGTACTATGAACACTGAAGCTTTCTTT
CDR3 protein: CSARDSPSTMNTEAFF

V gene: TRBV6-5
J gene: TRBJ2-3
clone size: -
D gene: TRBD2
CDR3 DNA: TGTGCCAGCAGTTACGAGCGGGGCCACACAGATACGCAGTATTTT
CDR3 protein: CASSYERGHTDTQYF

V gene: TRBV29-1
J gene: TRBJ1-1
clone size: -
D gene: -
CDR3 DNA: TGCAGCGTTGATGAGTCGAGCACTGAAGCTTTCTTT
CDR3 protein: CSVDESSTEAFF

V gene: TRBV6-1
J gene: TRBJ2-3
clone size: -
D gene: TRBD2
CDR3 DNA: TGCACTGCTCCTAGCGGGGCCTTGGATACGCAGTATTTT
CDR3 protein: CTAPSGALDTQYF

V gene: TRBV2
J gene: TRBJ2-7
clone size: many
D gene: TRBD2
CDR3 DNA: TGTGCCAGCAGTGGGGGACTAGCGTTCACCTACGAGCAGTACTTC
CDR3 protein: CASSGGLAFTYEQYF